The clone carrying this TCR beta chain was counted a single time. The data stem from a study of blood T cell repertoires in COVID-19. Study in general: Material from acute and convalescent COVID-19 was sourced from the United States, Italy and Spain. Sample material is recorded as cDNA or gDNA derived from T cells, B-cell-depleted T cells, or PBMCs.

The V gene lost 5 bases and the J gene lost 0 bases, with 26 bases spanning the gap. There are 20 residues in the CDR3. Germline V gene sequence: CDR1 MNHEY, CDR2 SMNVEV (reference sequence). Donors in Cohort 3 counted as recovered after two negative PCRs, clearance, or symptom resolution. In the authors' methods: Reference gene primer amplification gave nucleated cell count estimates. Assay: immunoSEQ multiplex PCR; the TCRdb copy retains only in-frame clones and omits some. The V and J calls and clone size come from that table; D and trimming were worked out from the DNA. The sample lists around 300,000 clones, about 85% seen once, with 2% to 3% in the top ten.

This receptor was taken from a woman in her fifties or sixties who had recovered from COVID-19. The sample consisted of PBMCs or T cells enriched from blood (not recorded which). The genes are TRBV27 and TRBJ2-1; weak D call: TRBD1 (6 bases). The CDR3 DNA is TGTGCCAGCAGTCCCTTTAAGACAGGTTTTAAAACGAGCTCCTACAATGAGCAGTTCTTC. Its translation is CASSPFKTGFKTSSYNEQFF.